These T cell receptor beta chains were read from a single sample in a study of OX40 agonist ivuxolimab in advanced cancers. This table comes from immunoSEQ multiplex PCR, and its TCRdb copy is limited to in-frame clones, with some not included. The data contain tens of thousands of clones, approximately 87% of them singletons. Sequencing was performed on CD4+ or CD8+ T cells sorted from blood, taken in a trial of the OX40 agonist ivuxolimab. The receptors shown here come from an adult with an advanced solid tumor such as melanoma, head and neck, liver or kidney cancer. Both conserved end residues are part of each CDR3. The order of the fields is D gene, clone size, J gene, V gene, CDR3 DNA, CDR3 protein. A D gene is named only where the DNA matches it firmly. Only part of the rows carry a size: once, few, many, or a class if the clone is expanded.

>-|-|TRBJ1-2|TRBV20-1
TGCAGTGCTAGCGCTGAATATGGCTACACCTTC
CSASAEYGYTF
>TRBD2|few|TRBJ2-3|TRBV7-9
TGTGCCAGCAGCTCTAGCGGGAGACGAGATACGCAGTATTTT
CASSSSGRRDTQYF
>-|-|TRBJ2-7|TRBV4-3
TGCGCCAGCAGCCAAGATAGCCTCTCCTACGAGCAGTACTTC
CASSQDSLSYEQYF
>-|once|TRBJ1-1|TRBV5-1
TGCGCCAGCAGCCGTTTAGGGGGGGCGAGCACTGAAGCTTTCTTT
CASSRLGGASTEAFF
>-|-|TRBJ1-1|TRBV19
TGTGCCAGTAGTCCAGACACCGAGGCGGTAGAAGCTTTCTTT
CASSPDTEAVEAFF
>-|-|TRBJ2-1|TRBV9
TGTGCCAGCAGCAGTGGATCCCCGGTTGAGCAGTTCTTC
CASSSGSPVEQFF
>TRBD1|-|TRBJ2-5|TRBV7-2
TGTGCCAGCAGCTTGGGAGGGGGACAGGGGCAAGAGACCCAGTACTTC
CASSLGGGQGQETQYF
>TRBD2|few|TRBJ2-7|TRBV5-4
TGTGCCAGCAGCTCATCTAGCGGGGGCTCCAACGAGCAGTACTTC
CASSSSSGGSNEQYF
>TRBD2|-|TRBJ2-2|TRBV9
TGTGCCAGCAGCGTAGGGACTAGCAGAAACACCGGGGAGCTGTTTTTT
CASSVGTSRNTGELFF
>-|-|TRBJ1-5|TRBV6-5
TGTGCCAGCAGACTGTCTGGCAATCAGCCCCAGCATTTT
CASRLSGNQPQHF
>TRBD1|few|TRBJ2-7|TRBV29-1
TGCAGCGTCGCTAAGGACAGGGGCCTCTACGAGCAGTACTTC
CSVAKDRGLYEQYF
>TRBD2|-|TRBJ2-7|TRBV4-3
TGCGCCAGCAGCCAGGGCGGCGGGAGGGCTAACGAGCAGTACTTC
CASSQGGGRANEQYF
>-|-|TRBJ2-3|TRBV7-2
TGTGCCAGCAAGAGCCGTATAAGCACAGATACGCAGTATTTT
CASKSRISTDTQYF
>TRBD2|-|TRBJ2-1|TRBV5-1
TGCGCCAGCAGCTTGGTTCTAGCGGGAGAAGCCAATGAGCAGTTCTTC
CASSLVLAGEANEQFF
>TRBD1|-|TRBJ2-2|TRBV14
TGTGCCAGCAGCCGTCTCTGGGGACAGGGCACCGGGGAGCTGTTTTTT
CASSRLWGQGTGELFF
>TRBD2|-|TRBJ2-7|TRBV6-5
TGTGCCAGCAGCCTGGGAGGGCCCTCCTACGAGCAGTACTTC
CASSLGGPSYEQYF
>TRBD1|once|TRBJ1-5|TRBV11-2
TGTGCCAGCAGACAGGGGGGCGCAGGCGGGGGCAATCAGCCCCAGCATTTT
CASRQGGAGGGNQPQHF
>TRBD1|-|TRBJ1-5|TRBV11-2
TGTGCCAGCAGCTTGGACAGGGGTAGTCAGCCCCAGCATTTT
CASSLDRGSQPQHF
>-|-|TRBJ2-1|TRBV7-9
TGTGCCAGCAGCTCCACTAGGGGTGAGCAGTTCTTC
CASSSTRGEQFF
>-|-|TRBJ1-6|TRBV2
TGTGCCAGCAGCCTTGGGGGGGGCGACAATTCACCCCTCCACTTT
CASSLGGGDNSPLHF
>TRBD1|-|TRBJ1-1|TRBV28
TGTGCCAGCAGTGGGGGACAGGGGGGAATCGCTAGGGCTTTCTTT
CASSGGQGGIARAFF
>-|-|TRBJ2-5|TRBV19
TGTGCCAGTAGTGTCCAGACCCAAGAGACCCAGTACTTC
CASSVQTQETQYF
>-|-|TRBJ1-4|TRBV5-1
TGCGCCAGCAGCTTGGGGCTAGTTGGACCTCCGCGGGAAAAACTGTTTTTT
CASSLGLVGPPREKLFF
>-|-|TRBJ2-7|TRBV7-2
TGTGCCAGCAGCGAGGGACTCCTCCCCTACGAGCAGTACTTC
CASSEGLLPYEQYF
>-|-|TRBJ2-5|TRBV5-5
TGTGCCAGCAGCACTCTGACACCGGGTCACCCCGAAGAGACCCAGTACTTC
CASSTLTPGHPEETQYF
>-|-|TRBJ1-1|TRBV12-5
TGTGCTAGTGGCCGATGGGTCACTGAAGCTTTCTTT
CASGRWVTEAFF
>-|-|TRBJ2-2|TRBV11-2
TGTGCCAGCAGCTTAGGACGAGACGCCGGGGAGCTGTTTTTT
CASSLGRDAGELFF
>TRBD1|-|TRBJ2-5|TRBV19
TGTGCCAGTAACGACAGGGGAATCCAAGAGACCCAGTACTTC
CASNDRGIQETQYF
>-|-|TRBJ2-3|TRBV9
TGTGCCAGCAGCGTCGGCCGGGTTCCAGATACGCAGTATTTT
CASSVGRVPDTQYF
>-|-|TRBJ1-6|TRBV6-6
TGTGCCAGCACCTCCTTATATAATTCACCCCTCCACTTT
CASTSLYNSPLHF
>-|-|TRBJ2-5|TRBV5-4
TGTGCCAGCAGCATGGCCGTGGGGCGGGAGACCCAGTACTTC
CASSMAVGRETQYF
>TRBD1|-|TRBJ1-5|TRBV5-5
TGTGCCAGCAGTCCCGGGACAGGGTACCAGCCCCAGCATTTT
CASSPGTGYQPQHF
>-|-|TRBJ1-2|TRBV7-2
TGTGCCAGCAGCCTCCGGGACCCCGGTGGCTACACCTTC
CASSLRDPGGYTF
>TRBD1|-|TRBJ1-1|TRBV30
TGTGCCTGGAGAAGACAGGGGGCCCAACTCACTGAAGCTTTCTTT
CAWRRQGAQLTEAFF
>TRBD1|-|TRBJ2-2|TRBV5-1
TGCGCCAGCAGCTTGGGACAGGGCAACACCGGGGAGCTGTTTTTT
CASSLGQGNTGELFF
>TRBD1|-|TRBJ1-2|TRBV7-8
TGTGCCAGCAGCCTGGGGACAGGGGTTAACTATGGCTACACCTTC
CASSLGTGVNYGYTF
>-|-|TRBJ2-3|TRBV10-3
TGTGCCATCAGGGGGTACACAGATACGCAGTATTTT
CAIRGYTDTQYF
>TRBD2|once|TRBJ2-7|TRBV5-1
TGCGCCAGCAAAGGAACTAGCGGGAGTTTGGAGCAGTACTTC
CASKGTSGSLEQYF
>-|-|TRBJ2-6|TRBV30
TGTGCTTCTACCCCGGGCTCTGGGGCCAACGTCCTGACTTTC
CASTPGSGANVLTF
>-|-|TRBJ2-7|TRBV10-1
TGCGCCAGCAGTGAGTCATGGAGGCCTCCCTACGAGCAGTACTTC
CASSESWRPPYEQYF